A selection of T cell receptor beta chains follows, all from one sample in a study of T cells in localized non-small cell lung cancer. Using immunoSEQ multiplex PCR, the repertoire was profiled, and TCRdb retains in-frame clones only, with some absent. The profile shows some 50,000 clones, roughly 83% of them singletons. Source: peripheral blood mononuclear cells, taken before any cancer treatment. These TCRs come from a man between 40 and 70 years old with stage III lung adenocarcinoma. Each CDR3 is given with its conserved first and last residue. A D gene is named only where the DNA matches it firmly. Expanded clones are given a class, and other clones once, few, many or no size at all.

j_call clone_size v_call d_call cdr3_nt cdr3_aa
TRBJ2-7 NA TRBV2 NA TGTGCCACCGTCGGGCCGACCAACGAGCAGTACTTC CATVGPTNEQYF
TRBJ1-4 NA TRBV7-9 TRBD1 TGTGCCAGCAGGCCTCAGGGGGAGGGTAATGAAAAACTGTTTTTT CASRPQGEGNEKLFF
TRBJ1-4 few TRBV2 NA TGTGCCAGCAATTACGCAACTAATGAAAAACTGTTTTTT CASNYATNEKLFF
TRBJ2-3 NA TRBV4-3 NA TGCGCCAGCAGGGGATGGATAACTAGCACAGATACGCAGTATTTT CASRGWITSTDTQYF
TRBJ1-5 NA TRBV5-1 NA TGCGCCAGCAGCTCAAGTGGGAACAGCAATCAGCCCCAGCATTTT CASSSSGNSNQPQHF
TRBJ1-5 NA TRBV5-6 TRBD1 TGTGCCAGCAGCCCTTGGACAGGGGGGAACAATCAGCCCCAGCATTTT CASSPWTGGNNQPQHF
TRBJ1-5 NA TRBV7-2 TRBD1 TGTGCCAGCAGCTTTGGACAGGGAGGCAATCAGCCCCAGCATTTT CASSFGQGGNQPQHF
TRBJ2-3 NA TRBV7-9 TRBD2 TGTGCCAGCAGCTCTCTAGCGGACCGGGATACGCAGTATTTT CASSSLADRDTQYF
TRBJ1-2 NA TRBV4-2 NA TGTGCCAGCAGCCAAAACTCGGGGGGGGGTGAAGGCTACACCTTC CASSQNSGGGEGYTF
TRBJ2-1 NA TRBV4-2 TRBD2 TGTGCCAGCAGCCAAGATACGGGGACTAGTACTTACAATGAGCAGTTCTTC CASSQDTGTSTYNEQFF
TRBJ2-1 NA TRBV10-2 NA TGCGCCAGCAGTGAGTTGGGTGAGCAGTTCTTC CASSELGEQFF
TRBJ1-1 NA TRBV27 NA TGTGCCAGCAGTTTGGAAGGAACTCTGCCTGAAGCTTTCTTT CASSLEGTLPEAFF
TRBJ1-3 NA TRBV6-5 NA TGTGCCAGCAGTTACTCCCCGGACATTTTTGGAAACACCATATATTTT CASSYSPDIFGNTIYF
TRBJ1-4 NA TRBV6-1 NA TGTGCCAGCAGTGGTAGGGGGAATGAAAAACTGTTTTTT CASSGRGNEKLFF
TRBJ1-3 NA TRBV10-3 NA TGTGCCATCAGTGAGTCGGTCGGTGGAAACACCATATATTTT CAISESVGGNTIYF
TRBJ2-7 NA TRBV18 NA TGTGCCAGCTCACCACCGACCTCCTACGAGCAGTACTTC CASSPPTSYEQYF
TRBJ1-1 NA TRBV4-3 NA TGCGCCAGCAGCCAAGAAAAAGACTTTCGCCCTGAAGCTTTCTTT CASSQEKDFRPEAFF
TRBJ1-2 NA TRBV15 TRBD1 TGTGCCACCAGCGCCCGGGACAGGGGGAATTGGGATGGCTACACCTTC CATSARDRGNWDGYTF
TRBJ1-2 NA TRBV25-1 NA TGTGCCAGCAGTGAATCTCCCGGCGCACGCTACACCTTC CASSESPGARYTF
TRBJ2-3 NA TRBV6-6 TRBD1 TGTGCCAGCACCGACGGACAGGGGGTAGATACGCAGTATTTT CASTDGQGVDTQYF
TRBJ2-7 NA TRBV27 TRBD2 TGTGCCAGCAGTTTATCCAGCGGGAGCGGGTCGTACGAGCAGTACTTC CASSLSSGSGSYEQYF
TRBJ1-1 NA TRBV2 NA TGTGCCAGCAGCCTGGCCGGGGGGCTGACTGAAGCTTTCTTT CASSLAGGLTEAFF
TRBJ1-2 NA TRBV5-4 NA TGTGCCAGCAGCTATGGAGGGGGGCAAGGGGGCTACACCTTC CASSYGGGQGGYTF
TRBJ1-1 NA TRBV12-5 NA TGTGCTAGTGGTTTGGGGGAGTTGAACACTGAAGCTTTCTTT CASGLGELNTEAFF
TRBJ2-3 NA TRBV5-1 TRBD1 TGCGCCAGCAGGGGCGGGGACAGGGTATCCGTAAGCACAGATACGCAGTATTTT CASRGGDRVSVSTDTQYF
TRBJ2-2 NA TRBV11-2 NA TGTGCCAGCAGCTTAGGCCGATGGGGACATCTATCCACCGGGGAGCTGTTTTTT CASSLGRWGHLSTGELFF
TRBJ1-5 NA TRBV19 TRBD1 TGTGCCAGTAGTATAACGGGCCCCGTGTGGAGGGACAGGGGAGATCAGCCCCAGCATTTT CASSITGPVWRDRGDQPQHF
TRBJ2-5 NA TRBV15 NA TGTGCCACCAGCAGAGATCTAACCAAGGGCCTGTTGACCCAGTACTTC CATSRDLTKGLLTQYF
TRBJ2-3 few TRBV6-5 NA TGTGCCAGCAGTCAGGCAGAGGGCACAGATACGCAGTATTTT CASSQAEGTDTQYF
TRBJ2-5 NA TRBV7-8 TRBD1 TGTGCCAGCAGCTCGAGGACAGGGCAAGAGACCCAGTACTTC CASSSRTGQETQYF
TRBJ2-5 NA TRBV6-5 TRBD1 TGTGCCAGCAGTTACTCAGCAGGGGGCAGGGAGACCCAGTACTTC CASSYSAGGRETQYF
TRBJ2-7 NA TRBV29-1 NA TGCAGCGTTGAAAGTCTCGGATACGAGCAGTACTTC CSVESLGYEQYF
TRBJ1-1 NA TRBV27 NA TGTGCCAGCGGAGTGTGGTATGACACTGAAGCTTTCTTT CASGVWYDTEAFF
TRBJ2-7 NA TRBV11-3 NA TGTGCCAGCAGCTCCCGGGACCAATCCTACGAGCAGTACTTC CASSSRDQSYEQYF